Sequencing of this T cell receptor beta chain was carried out in a study of regulatory T cells in long-lasting Graves disease. The CDR3 runs to 16 residues. CDR1 and CDR2 from the germline V gene are MNHEY and SVGAGI. With 2 bases removed from V and 1 base from J, the gap between germline ends came to 9 bases. Time point meaning: newly diagnosed GD, antithyroid drugs for less than 3 months. Generation of the TCR library employed RNA extracted from PBMCs. This clonotype was counted many times. To make TCR beta libraries, researchers used iRepertoire HTBI primers and Arm-PCR of CDR3 regions. TCRdb redid the calling of the multiplex PCR reads with MiXCR, one entry per CDR3 protein. Altogether about 420,000 distinct CDR3 sequences are present, roughly 15% being singletons, with the ten largest covering 20% to 25%. These data were also reused for a study on T cells in Graves' hyperthyroidism and ophthalmopathy. Turning to that study: Most thyroid clonotypes expanded above 0.001 were also detected in blood. Separating ophthalmopathy from stable hyperthyroidism was achieved by a 13 V-J model.

The chain uses TRBV6-5 and TRBJ2-6, with a tentative D call TRBD1 (6 bases). The clonotype was recovered from a woman between 18 and 29 years old with Graves disease. This specimen consisted of peripheral blood mononuclear cells (PBMCs), obtained at new diagnosis, from a patient treated with antithyroid drugs. The CDR3: CASSYATGSGANVLTF. For the CDR3, the DNA is TGTGCCAGCAGTTACGCCACAGGGTCTGGGGCCAACGTCCTGACTTTC.